This TCR beta chain was obtained from a study of T cell repertoires in ileal Crohn's disease. Assay used: immunoSEQ multiplex PCR; TCRdb lists only in-frame clones, some missing. Here the sample spans about 10,000 clones, over 65% being singletons. Time point given: neoterminal ileum biopsy at postoperative endoscopy, about 6 months after surgery. The germline V gene encodes CDR1 SGDLS and CDR2 YYNGEE. The CDR3 contains 15 residues. V dropped 2 bases and J dropped 8 bases, with 16 bases sitting between them. Input material: ileal tissue. The chain uses TRBV9 and TRBJ1-4; D may be TRBD1 (6 bases). This TCR was sampled from an adult with Crohn's disease. The CDR3 DNA follows: TGTGCCAGCAGCGTCCAGGGGCAGGTCCACGAAAAACTGTTTTTT. This encodes CASSVQGQVHEKLFF. Based on the CDR3 plus reference TRBV9 and TRBJ1-4, the full variable domain is DSGVTQTPKHLITATGQRVTLRCSPRSGDLSVYWYQQSLDQGLQFLIQYYNGEERAKGNILERFSAQQFPDLHSELNLSSLELGDSALYFCASSVQGQVHEKLFFGSGTQLSVL.